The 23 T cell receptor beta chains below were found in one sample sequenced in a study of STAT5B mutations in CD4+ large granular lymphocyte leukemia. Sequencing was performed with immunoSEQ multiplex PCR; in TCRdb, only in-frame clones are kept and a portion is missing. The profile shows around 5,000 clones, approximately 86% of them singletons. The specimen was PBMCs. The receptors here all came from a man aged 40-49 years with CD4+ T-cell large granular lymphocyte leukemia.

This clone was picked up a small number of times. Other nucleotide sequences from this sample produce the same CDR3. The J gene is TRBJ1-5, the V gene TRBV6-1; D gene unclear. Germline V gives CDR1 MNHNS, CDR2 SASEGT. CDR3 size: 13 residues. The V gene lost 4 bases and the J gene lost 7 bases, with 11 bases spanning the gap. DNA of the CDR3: TGTGCCAGCAGTGCCACCACCCGGCAGCCCCAGCATTTT. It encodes CASSATTRQPQHF.

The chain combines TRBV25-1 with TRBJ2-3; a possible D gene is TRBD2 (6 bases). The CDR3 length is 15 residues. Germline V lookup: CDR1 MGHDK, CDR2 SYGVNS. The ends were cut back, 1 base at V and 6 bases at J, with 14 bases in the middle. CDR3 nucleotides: TGTGCCAGCAGTGAATCTGGTAGCGGAAGGGATACGCAGTATTTT. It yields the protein CASSESGSGRDTQYF.

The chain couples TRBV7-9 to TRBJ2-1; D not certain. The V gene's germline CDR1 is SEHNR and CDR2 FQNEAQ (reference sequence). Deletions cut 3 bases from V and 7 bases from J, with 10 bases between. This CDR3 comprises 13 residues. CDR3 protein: CASSLASENEQFF. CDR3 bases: TGTGCCAGCAGCTTGGCATCGGAAAATGAGCAGTTCTTC.

The CDR3 sequence is CASSYSAGGGYTF. Here the CDR3 DNA reads TGTGCCAGCAGTTACTCGGCAGGGGGTGGCTACACCTTC. The V gene is TRBV6-5, the J gene TRBJ1-2, with 7 bases that match TRBD1. This CDR3 comprises 13 residues. The germline V gene has CDR1 MNHEY and CDR2 SVGAGI. The trim removed 0 bases at V and 7 bases at J, leaving 2 bases unmatched.

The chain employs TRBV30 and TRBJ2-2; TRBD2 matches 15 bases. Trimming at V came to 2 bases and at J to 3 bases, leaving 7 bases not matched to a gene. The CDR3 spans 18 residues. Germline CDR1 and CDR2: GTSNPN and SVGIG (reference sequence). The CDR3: CAWSRLGLAGGHTGELFF. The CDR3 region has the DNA TGTGCCTGGAGTCGCCTGGGACTAGCGGGAGGTCACACCGGGGAGCTGTTTTTT.

The CDR3 reads CASSPPPRPRGGTEAFF. The DNA of the CDR3 is TGTGCCAGCAGCCCCCCCCCGAGGCCCCGGGGGGGCACTGAAGCTTTCTTT. The chain links TRBV13 to TRBJ1-1, with D perhaps TRBD1 (5 bases). The CDR3 has 17 residues. Germline-derived CDR1 and CDR2 are PRHDT and FYEKMQ (reference sequence). Trimming removed 5 bases at V and 4 bases at J, with 23 bases between. The full variable domain, its missing parts supplied by reference TRBV13 and TRBJ1-1, is AAGVIQSPRHLIKEKRETATLKCYPIPRHDTVYWYQQGPGQDPQFLISFYEKMQSDKGSIPDRFSAQQFSDYHSELNMSSLELGDSALYFCASSPPPRPRGGTEAFFGQGTRLTVV.

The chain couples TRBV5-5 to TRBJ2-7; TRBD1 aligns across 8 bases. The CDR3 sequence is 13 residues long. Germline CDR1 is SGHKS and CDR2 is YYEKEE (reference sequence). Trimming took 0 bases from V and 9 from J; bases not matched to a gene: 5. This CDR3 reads CASSLETGVGQYF. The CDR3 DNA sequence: TGTGCCAGCAGCTTGGAGACAGGGGTGGGGCAGTACTTC.

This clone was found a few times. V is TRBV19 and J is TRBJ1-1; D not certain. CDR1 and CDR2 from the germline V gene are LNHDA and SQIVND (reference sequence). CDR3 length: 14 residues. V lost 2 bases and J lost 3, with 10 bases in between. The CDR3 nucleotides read TGTGCCAGTAGTATACGGGCTCGGGACACTGAAGCTTTCTTT. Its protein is CASSIRARDTEAFF.

CDR3 amino acids: CASSLWAGGGYGYTF. The DNA for the CDR3 is TGTGCCAGCAGTTTATGGGCAGGGGGCGGCTATGGCTACACCTTC. The chain joins TRBV28 to TRBJ1-2; 8 bases are a match to TRBD1. V dropped 0 bases and J dropped 4; count of bases not matched to a gene: 4. CDR3 length: 15 residues. Germline CDR1 is MDHEN and CDR2 is SYDVKM.

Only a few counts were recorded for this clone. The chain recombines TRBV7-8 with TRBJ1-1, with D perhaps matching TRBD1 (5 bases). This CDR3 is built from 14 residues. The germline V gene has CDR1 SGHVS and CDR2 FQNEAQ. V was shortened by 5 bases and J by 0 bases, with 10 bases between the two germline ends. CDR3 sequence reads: CASSTQAMNTEAFF. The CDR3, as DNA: TGTGCCAGCAGCACACAGGCGATGAACACTGAAGCTTTCTTT. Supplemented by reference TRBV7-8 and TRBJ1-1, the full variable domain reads GAGVSQSPRYKVAKRGQDVALRCDPISGHVSLFWYQQALGQGPEFLTYFQNEAQLDKSGLPSDRFFAERPEGSVSTLKIQRTQQEDSAVYLCASSTQAMNTEAFFGQGTRLTVV.

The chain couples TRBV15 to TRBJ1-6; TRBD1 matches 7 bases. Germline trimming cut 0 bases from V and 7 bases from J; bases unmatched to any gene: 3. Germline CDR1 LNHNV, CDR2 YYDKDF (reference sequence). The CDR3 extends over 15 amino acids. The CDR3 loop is CATSREAQGNSPLHF. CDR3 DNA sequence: TGTGCCACCAGCAGAGAGGCACAGGGGAATTCACCCCTCCACTTT.

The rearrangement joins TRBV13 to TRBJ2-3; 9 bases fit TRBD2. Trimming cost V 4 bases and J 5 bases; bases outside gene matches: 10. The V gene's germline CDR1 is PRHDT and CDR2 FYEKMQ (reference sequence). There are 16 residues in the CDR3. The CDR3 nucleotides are TGTGCCAGCAGCTCCTTAGCGGGAGCGGTGGTAGATACGCAGTATTTT. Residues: CASSSLAGAVVDTQYF. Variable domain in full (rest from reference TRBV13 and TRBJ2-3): AAGVIQSPRHLIKEKRETATLKCYPIPRHDTVYWYQQGPGQDPQFLISFYEKMQSDKGSIPDRFSAQQFSDYHSELNMSSLELGDSALYFCASSSLAGAVVDTQYFGPGTRLTVL.

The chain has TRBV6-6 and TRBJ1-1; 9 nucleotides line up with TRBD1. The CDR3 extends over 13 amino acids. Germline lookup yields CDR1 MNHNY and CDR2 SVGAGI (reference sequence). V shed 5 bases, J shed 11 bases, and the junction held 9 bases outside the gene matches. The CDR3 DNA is TGTGCCAGCAGTACGGGGACAGGGCGTAAGGCTTTCTTT. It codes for CASSTGTGRKAFF.

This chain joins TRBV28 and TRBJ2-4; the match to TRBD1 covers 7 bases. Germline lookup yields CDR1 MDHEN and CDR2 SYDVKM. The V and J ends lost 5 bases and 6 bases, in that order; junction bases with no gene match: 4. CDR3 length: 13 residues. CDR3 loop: CASSLGTVNIQYF. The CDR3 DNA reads TGTGCCAGCAGTCTAGGGACAGTAAACATTCAGTACTTC.

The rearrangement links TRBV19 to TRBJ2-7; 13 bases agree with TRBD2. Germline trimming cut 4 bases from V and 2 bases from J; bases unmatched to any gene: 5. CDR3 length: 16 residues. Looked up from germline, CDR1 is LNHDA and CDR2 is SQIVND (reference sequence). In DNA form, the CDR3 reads TGTGCCAGTAGTACACGGACTAGCGGGGGAACCTACGAGCAGTACTTC. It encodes CASSTRTSGGTYEQYF.

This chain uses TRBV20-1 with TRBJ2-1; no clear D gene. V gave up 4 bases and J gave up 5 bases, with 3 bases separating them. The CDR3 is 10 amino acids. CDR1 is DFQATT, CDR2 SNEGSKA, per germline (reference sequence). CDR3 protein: CSANDNEQFF. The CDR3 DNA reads TGCAGTGCTAACGACAATGAGCAGTTCTTC.

This CDR3 is CASSVGRGTEAFF. CDR3 DNA: TGTGCCAGCAGTGTAGGAAGAGGCACTGAAGCTTTCTTT. V usage is TRBV6-1 and J usage is TRBJ1-1; D is undetermined. CDR3 length: 13 amino acids. Germline V CDR1 and CDR2: MNHNS, SASEGT. V was clipped by 4 bases and J by 4 bases, with 10 bases between them.

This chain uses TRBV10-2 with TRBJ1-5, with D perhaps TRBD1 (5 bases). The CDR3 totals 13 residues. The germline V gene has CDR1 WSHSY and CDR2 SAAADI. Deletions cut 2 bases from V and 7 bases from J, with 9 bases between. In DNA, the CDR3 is TGCGCCAGCAGTGAGGGGGCAAGGCAGCCCCAGCATTTT. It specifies CASSEGARQPQHF.

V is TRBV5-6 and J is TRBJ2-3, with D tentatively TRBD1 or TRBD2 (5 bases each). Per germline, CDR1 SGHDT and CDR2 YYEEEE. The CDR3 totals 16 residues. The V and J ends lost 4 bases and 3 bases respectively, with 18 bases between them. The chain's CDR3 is CASSRRDVAGTDTQYF. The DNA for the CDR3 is TGTGCCAGCAGCCGCCGGGACGTCGCCGGAACAGATACGCAGTATTTT.

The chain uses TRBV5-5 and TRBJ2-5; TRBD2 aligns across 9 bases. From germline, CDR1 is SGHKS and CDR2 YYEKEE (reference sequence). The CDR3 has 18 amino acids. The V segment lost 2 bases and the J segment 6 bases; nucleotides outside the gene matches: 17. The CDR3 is CASSLLVVGGGASQTQYF. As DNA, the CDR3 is TGTGCCAGCAGCTTATTGGTGGTGGGCGGGGGGGCCTCCCAGACCCAGTACTTC.

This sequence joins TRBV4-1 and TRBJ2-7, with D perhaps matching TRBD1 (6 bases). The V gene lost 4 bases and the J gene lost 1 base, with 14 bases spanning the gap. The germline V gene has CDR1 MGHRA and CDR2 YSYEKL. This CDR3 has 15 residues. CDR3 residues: CASSPAEDSSYEQYF. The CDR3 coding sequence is TGCGCCAGCAGCCCAGCTGAGGACAGTTCCTACGAGCAGTACTTC.

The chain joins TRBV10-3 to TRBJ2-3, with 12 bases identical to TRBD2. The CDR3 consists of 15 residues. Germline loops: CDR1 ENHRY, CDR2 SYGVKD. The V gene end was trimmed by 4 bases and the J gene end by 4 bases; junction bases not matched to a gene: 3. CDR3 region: CAISGTSGVADTQYF. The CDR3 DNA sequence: TGTGCCATCAGTGGGACTAGCGGGGTGGCAGATACGCAGTATTTT.

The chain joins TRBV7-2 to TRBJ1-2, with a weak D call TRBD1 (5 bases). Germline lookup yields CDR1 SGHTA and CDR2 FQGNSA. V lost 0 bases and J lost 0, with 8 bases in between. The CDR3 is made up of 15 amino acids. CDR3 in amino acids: CASSLAQASNYGYTF. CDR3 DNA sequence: TGTGCCAGCAGCTTAGCACAGGCTTCTAACTATGGCTACACCTTC.